A single sample is the source of the 23 T cell receptor beta chains below, sequenced in a study of sequential checkpoint blockade in melanoma. Method: immunoSEQ multiplex PCR; TCRdb's copy keeps in-frame clones and lacks some. The sample contains about 4,800 clones, about 78% of which appear only once. Treatment noted: randomized to nivolumab then ipilimumab (arm A) or the reverse (arm B). The source was CD8+ T cells sorted from blood (inferred from file names), collected from a patient given nivolumab and ipilimumab in sequence. These receptors were obtained from a human donor with melanoma.

CDR3 amino acids: CASSYGTSGQLAKNIQYF. Written as DNA, the CDR3 is TGTGCCAGCAGCTACGGGACTAGCGGGCAATTAGCCAAAAACATTCAGTACTTC. The chain is built from TRBV7-6 and TRBJ2-4; TRBD2 agrees at 12 bases. CDR1 is SGHVS, CDR2 FNYEAQ, per germline. After removal of 4 bases from V and 0 bases from J, the junction contained 7 bases not matched to a gene. CDR3 length: 18 amino acids.

The rearrangement uses TRBV9 and TRBJ2-3; the D is unclear. The germline gives CDR1 SGDLS, CDR2 YYNGEE. V gave up 0 bases and J gave up 4 bases, with 6 bases separating them. CDR3 length: 13 amino acids. The CDR3, as DNA: TGTGCCAGCAGCGTAGTCGGAGCAGATACGCAGTATTTT. Encoded protein: CASSVVGADTQYF.

This chain joins TRBV2 and TRBJ2-1; 10 bases match TRBD2. Germline-derived CDR1 and CDR2 are SNHLY and FYNNEI. This CDR3 is 15 amino acids long. With V trimmed by 3 bases and J by 5 bases, 4 bases remained unmatched. In DNA form, the CDR3 reads TGTGCCAGCAGTGATTCCGGACTAGCGGACAATGAGCAGTTCTTC. This encodes CASSDSGLADNEQFF.

The chain has TRBV27 and TRBJ1-2; no definite D call. With 7 bases removed from V and 6 bases from J, the gap between germline ends came to 21 bases. The CDR3 loop spans 15 amino acids. In germline, CDR1 is MNHEY, CDR2 SMNVEV (reference sequence). CDR3 amino acids: CASTPGYGSMDGYTF. The CDR3 DNA reads TGTGCCAGCACCCCCGGGTACGGGAGCATGGATGGCTACACCTTC.

This chain joins TRBV30 and TRBJ2-7, with D tentatively TRBD2 (5 bases). V was clipped by 3 bases and J by 5 bases, with 17 bases between them. Per the germline V gene, CDR1 is GTSNPN and CDR2 is SVGIG (reference sequence). This CDR3 has 14 amino acids. CDR3 coding DNA: TGTGCCTGGAGCGAGGGCAACGGCCTCGACGAGCAGTACTTC. Encoded protein: CAWSEGNGLDEQYF.

By proportion, this clone is medium-sized. The V call is TRBV6-6, the J call TRBJ2-7; perhaps TRBD2 as D (5 bases). Looked up from germline, CDR1 is MNHNY and CDR2 is SVGAGI (reference sequence). CDR3 length: 15 amino acids. Trimming cost V 6 bases and J 2 bases, with 17 bases left between them. The CDR3 loop is CASSYADGEPYEQYF. The CDR3 region has the DNA TGTGCCAGCAGCTATGCTGACGGGGAGCCCTACGAGCAGTACTTC.

V gene TRBV11-2 combines with J gene TRBJ2-2; 10 positions match TRBD2. Germline CDR1 reads SGHAT; CDR2 reads FQNNGV. The CDR3 runs 16 residues. Trimming took 3 bases from V and 5 from J; bases not matched to a gene: 6. CDR3 nucleotides: TGTGCCAGCAGCTTTACGCTAGCGGGAGCGACCGGGGAGCTGTTTTTT. As protein: CASSFTLAGATGELFF.

The chain employs TRBV25-1 and TRBJ2-3; 8 nucleotides agree with TRBD1. Germline V gives CDR1 MGHDK, CDR2 SYGVNS. The CDR3 contains 14 residues. Trimming cost V 2 bases and J 5 bases; bases outside gene matches: 3. CDR3 protein: CASSETGGKDTQYF. The CDR3 region has the DNA TGTGCCAGCAGTGAAACAGGGGGGAAAGATACGCAGTATTTT.

This clone was seen only a few times. V gene TRBV5-8 combines with J gene TRBJ2-7; TRBD1 matches at 7 bases. Losses at the gene ends were 4 bases for V and 3 bases for J; bases not matched to a gene: 13. Germline V gene lookup returns CDR1 SGHTS and CDR2 YDEGEE. The CDR3 runs 16 residues. DNA for the CDR3: TGTGCCAGCAGCCAAGATTCGTGGGCAGGGGGCTACGAGCAGTACTTC. Protein product: CASSQDSWAGGYEQYF.

The V and J genes are TRBV30 and TRBJ1-6; weak D call: TRBD1 (6 bases). V lost 3 bases to trimming and J lost 6 bases, with 12 bases between them. CDR3 length equals 14 residues. In germline, CDR1 is GTSNPN, CDR2 SVGIG (reference sequence). The CDR3 region is CAWREWTVNSPLHF. CDR3 sequence (DNA): TGTGCCTGGAGGGAATGGACAGTTAATTCACCCCTCCACTTT. Full variable domain (rest looked up from reference TRBV30 and TRBJ1-6): SQTIHQWPATLVQPVGSPLSLECTVEGTSNPNLYWYRQAAGRGLQLLFYSVGIGQISSEVPQNLSASRPQDRQFILSSKKLLLSDSGFYLCAWREWTVNSPLHFGNGTRLTVT.

In its sample, this clone was seen a few times. The J gene is TRBJ1-2, the V gene TRBV7-1; 8 bases are shared with TRBD1. TRBV7-1 qualifies as an ORF whose function is uncertain. With V trimmed by 4 bases and J by 0 bases, 7 bases remained unmatched. CDR3 length equals 16 residues. CDR3 DNA: TGTGCCAGCAGCTTGGCAGGGGGCTATCCTAACTATGGCTACACCTTC. It specifies CASSLAGGYPNYGYTF.

This chain links TRBV5-4 with TRBJ2-2; D possibly corresponds to TRBD1 (6 bases). The V and J ends lost 5 bases and 1 base respectively, with 12 bases between them. The germline CDR1 and CDR2 sequences are SGHNT and YYREEE (reference sequence). The CDR3 is made up of 15 amino acids. The DNA of the CDR3 is TGTGCCAGCAGGCACGGGACACTGAACACCGGGGAGCTGTTTTTT. Translated: CASRHGTLNTGELFF.

This clone was observed a handful of times. J is TRBJ2-7 and V is TRBV7-9, with 8 bases that match TRBD1. The CDR3 contains 15 residues. V lost 4 bases and J lost 3; bases outside the gene matches: 8. The germline V gene encodes CDR1 SEHNR and CDR2 FQNEAQ (reference sequence). CDR3 DNA sequence: TGTGCCAGCAGCTCCACGATGGACAGGGACTACGAGCAGTACTTC. As protein: CASSSTMDRDYEQYF.

This chain connects TRBV11-3 to TRBJ2-1; 9 positions match TRBD1. The germline gives CDR1 SGHNT, CDR2 YENEEA. CDR3 length: 15 residues. V dropped 3 bases and J dropped 3; count of bases not matched to a gene: 3. This chain's CDR3 is CASSFGQGSYNEQFF. DNA for the CDR3: TGTGCCAGCAGCTTTGGACAGGGGAGCTACAATGAGCAGTTCTTC.

The CDR3, as DNA: TGTGCCAGCAGTTGGCCGTTGGCGGGAAAAAAGAACGAGCAGTACTTC. Its protein is CASSWPLAGKKNEQYF. V gene TRBV6-6 combines with J gene TRBJ2-7; D is perhaps TRBD2 (6 bases). Germline V lookup: CDR1 MNHNY, CDR2 SVGAGI (reference sequence). Between the trimmed V and J ends, which lost 4 bases and 5 bases, there was a span of 21 bases. The CDR3 sequence is 16 residues long.

This clone was seen a handful of times. V gene TRBV6-5 combines with J gene TRBJ2-7, with a tentative D call TRBD2 (6 bases). The CDR3 sequence is 15 residues long. Between the trimmed V and J ends, which lost 4 bases and 0 bases, there was a span of 13 bases. Germline V gives CDR1 MNHEY, CDR2 SVGAGI. In DNA form, the CDR3 reads TGTGCCAGCAGTTCTGGGACTGGGGACTCCTACGAGCAGTACTTC. Its protein product is CASSSGTGDSYEQYF.

This chain connects TRBV4-3 to TRBJ1-1, with 9 bases aligning to TRBD1. Germline-derived CDR1 and CDR2 are LGHNA and YSLEER. CDR3 length: 17 amino acids. V lost 4 bases, J lost 1 base, and 10 bases stayed unmatched. The CDR3 sequence is CASSPRFGTGTNTEAFF. The CDR3 DNA sequence: TGCGCCAGCAGCCCCCGCTTCGGGACAGGGACGAACACTGAAGCTTTCTTT.

This rearrangement joins TRBV6-6 to TRBJ2-2; D perhaps matches TRBD2 (5 bases). CDR3 size: 13 residues. Between the trimmed V and J ends, which lost 5 bases and 8 bases, there was a span of 12 bases. Germline V CDR1 and CDR2: MNHNY, SVGAGI (reference sequence). The CDR3 coding sequence is TGTGCCAGCAGTGATACTAGATCTGGGGAGCTGTTTTTT. Protein product: CASSDTRSGELFF.

This chain uses TRBV5-1 with TRBJ2-1, with 8 bases aligning to TRBD2. Per the germline V gene, CDR1 is SGHRS and CDR2 is YFSETQ. The CDR3 runs to 22 residues. The junction had 24 bases not matched to a gene; V was cut back by 3 bases and J by 1 base. DNA for the CDR3: TGCGCCAGCAGCTACTTTATTGCGGTCGACGGGAGGGGGTTAGGGTCCTACAATGAGCAGTTCTTC. Its translation is CASSYFIAVDGRGLGSYNEQFF.

The chain carries TRBV10-3 and TRBJ1-4; TRBD1 might be the D (6 bases). Germline loops: CDR1 ENHRY, CDR2 SYGVKD. CDR3 length equals 18 residues. The ends were cut back, 3 bases at V and 0 bases at J, with 17 bases in the middle. The CDR3 DNA follows: TGTGCCATCAGTGATGCCCCCGGGACAACACCAACTAATGAAAAACTGTTTTTT. Protein product: CAISDAPGTTPTNEKLFF.

V and J are TRBV7-2 and TRBJ2-7, with 13 bases that match TRBD2. CDR1 is SGHTA, CDR2 FQGNSA, per germline. This CDR3 spans 15 amino acids. Losses at the gene ends were 5 bases for V and 2 bases for J; bases not matched to a gene: 3. The CDR3 region has the DNA TGTGCCAGCAGCCCAACTAGCGGGGGGGCCTACGAGCAGTACTTC. This sequence encodes CASSPTSGGAYEQYF.

The V and J genes are TRBV29-1 and TRBJ2-7, with 9 bases lining up with TRBD2. The CDR3 extends over 18 amino acids. The germline CDR1 and CDR2 sequences are SQVTM and ANQGSEA. V lost 3 bases, J lost 1 base, and 16 bases stayed unmatched. The CDR3: CSVEGVVEAGGGSYEQYF. For the CDR3, the DNA is TGCAGCGTTGAGGGGGTTGTTGAAGCGGGAGGTGGGTCCTACGAGCAGTACTTC.

The chain joins TRBV27 to TRBJ2-7, with D possibly TRBD2 on 6 matching bases. This CDR3 has 14 residues. Deletions cut 2 bases from V and 2 bases from J, with 10 bases between. Germline CDR1 MNHEY, CDR2 SMNVEV (reference sequence). The CDR3 is CASSLAGPTYEQYF. The DNA for the CDR3 is TGTGCCAGCAGTTTAGCGGGGCCAACCTACGAGCAGTACTTC.